The 19 T cell receptor beta chains below come from one sample, sequenced in a study of T cells in Graves' hyperthyroidism and ophthalmopathy. Amplification of TCR beta CDR3 regions was performed using RNA transcripts as template. First-round RT-PCR of the TCR CDR3 relied on the HTBI primer set. TCRdb redid the calling of the multiplex PCR reads with MiXCR, one entry per CDR3 protein. This sample has some 510,000 distinct CDR3 sequences, with under 25% found just once. Material for sequencing was blood. The receptors were sampled from a man in his late teens or twenties with Graves' hyperthyroidism.

The gene calls are TRBV6-2 or TRBV6-3 and TRBJ2-7; D gene uncertain. CDR1 is MNHEY, CDR2 SVGEGT, per germline. Trimming removed 6 bases from V and 1 base from J, with 10 bases in between. CDR3 length: 13 amino acids. DNA of the CDR3: TGTGCCAGCAGGGCCAGTTCTTCCTACGAGCAGTACTTC. It encodes CASRASSSYEQYF.

This clonotype was seen ten or more times. The rearrangement joins TRBV28 to TRBJ2-7; TRBD1 agrees at 9 bases. The CDR3 sequence is 14 residues long. With V trimmed by 9 bases and J by 6 bases, 12 bases remained unmatched. Germline V CDR1 and CDR2: MDHEN, SYDVKM. This chain's CDR3 is CASIAGTGRGEQYF. The CDR3 DNA is TGTGCCAGTATAGCCGGGACAGGGCGGGGCGAGCAGTACTTC. Full variable domain (outside the CDR3, taken from reference TRBV28 and TRBJ2-7): DVKVTQSSRYLVKRTGEKVFLECVQDMDHENMFWYRQDPGLGLRLIYFSYDVKMKEKGDIPEGYSVSREKKERFSLILESASTNQTSMYLCASIAGTGRGEQYFGPGTRLTVT.

Comment on this clonotype: Given a much more abundant clone one base away, this may be a read error. The chain employs TRBV29-1 and TRBJ1-1, with D hard to call. V was trimmed by 1 base and J by 2 bases, leaving 5 bases between them. This CDR3 spans 12 amino acids. The germline V gene has CDR1 SQVTM and CDR2 ANQGSEA. CDR3 loop: CSVEASNTEAFF. CDR3 DNA: TGCAGCGTTGAAGCGAGCAACACTGAAGCTTTCTTT. Full variable domain (missing parts from reference TRBV29-1 and TRBJ1-1): SAVISQKPSRDICQRGTSLTIQCQVDSQVTMMFWYRQQPGQSLTLIATANQGSEATYESGFVIDKFPISRPNLTFSTLTVSNMSPEDSSIYLCSVEASNTEAFFGQGTRLTVV.

The chain links TRBV28 to TRBJ2-7, with a tentative D call TRBD1 (6 bases). Germline V gene data show CDR1 as MDHEN and CDR2 as SYDVKM. This CDR3 is built from 14 residues. Trimming left V 4 bases short and J 6 bases short, with 16 bases between. The CDR3 region is CASSSAHGQSEQYF. For the CDR3, the DNA is TGTGCCAGCAGTTCCGCCCATGGACAGAGCGAGCAGTACTTC.

The sample holds many counts of this clonotype. The CDR3 DNA reads as TGCGCCAGCAGCCATCCCGGGACTAGCGGGACGTACCAAGAGACCCAGTACTTC. Its protein is CASSHPGTSGTYQETQYF. The rearrangement joins TRBV4-1 to TRBJ2-5; 13 bases match TRBD2. Germline CDR1 MGHRA, CDR2 YSYEKL. This CDR3 has 18 residues. Trimming cost V 3 bases and J 0 bases; bases outside gene matches: 7.

V usage is TRBV20-1 and J usage is TRBJ2-5, with TRBD2 matching 8 bases. Germline V gene sequence: CDR1 DFQATT, CDR2 SNEGSKA (reference sequence). This CDR3 has 14 amino acids. V was pared by 3 bases and J by 3 bases, with 6 bases of the junction left unmatched. The CDR3 DNA reads TGCAGTGCTAGGAACGGGGGGGCTGAAGAGACCCAGTACTTC. Protein sequence: CSARNGGAEETQYF.

This clonotype was counted ten times or more. V is TRBV19 and J is TRBJ1-2; D gene unclear. CDR1 LNHDA and CDR2 SQIVND come from the germline V gene (reference sequence). This CDR3 contains 12 residues. The V gene lost 7 bases and the J gene lost 2 bases, with 8 bases spanning the gap. CDR3 amino acids: CASISGNYGYTF. Here the CDR3 DNA reads TGTGCCAGTATTTCCGGGAACTATGGCTACACCTTC.

The sample holds many counts of this clonotype. The CDR3 is CAWTRTVNTEAFF. CDR3 in DNA: TGTGCCTGGACCCGGACCGTGAACACTGAAGCTTTCTTT. V usage is TRBV30 and J usage is TRBJ1-1; the D is unclear. V dropped 4 bases and J dropped 0 bases, with 9 bases sitting between them. The CDR3 consists of 13 residues. The V gene's germline CDR1 is GTSNPN and CDR2 SVGIG (reference sequence).

The chain is built from TRBV2 and TRBJ1-1; D gene uncertain. Per germline, CDR1 SNHLY and CDR2 FYNNEI. CDR3 length equals 16 residues. Trimming removed 0 bases at V and 0 bases at J, with 11 bases between. CDR3 sequence reads: CASSEARVRMNTEAFF. CDR3 in DNA: TGTGCCAGCAGTGAAGCGCGGGTTAGAATGAACACTGAAGCTTTCTTT.

Ten or more counts support this clonotype. The V call is TRBV9, the J call TRBJ2-5; no definite D call. CDR1 and CDR2 (germline): SGDLS, YYNGEE. This CDR3 comprises 11 residues. The V end was cut by 3 bases, the J end by 4 bases, with 4 bases between. CDR3 DNA: TGTGCCAGCAGCGCCGGAGAGACCCAGTACTTC. Translation gives CASSAGETQYF.

This clonotype was counted a few times. The V call is TRBV20-1, the J call TRBJ2-7; 9 bases fit TRBD1. Germline values: CDR1 DFQATT, CDR2 SNEGSKA (reference sequence). Trimming cost V 1 base and J 7 bases; bases outside gene matches: 5. This CDR3 contains 13 residues. The CDR3 nucleotides read TGCAGTGCTAGAGCGGGACAGGGTTGGGAGCAGTACTTC. It encodes CSARAGQGWEQYF.

For this clonotype: One end of the junction is discordant with germline, which a read error may explain. J is TRBJ2-7 and V is TRBV5-1, with 10 bases aligning to TRBD2. This CDR3 is 14 amino acids long. CDR1 SGHRS and CDR2 YFSETQ come from the germline V gene. CDR3 region: CASTFGPAGGPLNF. Here the CDR3 DNA reads TGCGCCAGCACCTTCGGTCCAGCGGGAGGGCCCCTGAACTTC. The full variable domain, in which reference TRBV5-1 and TRBJ2-7 provide the parts outside the CDR3, is KAGVTQTPRYLIKTRGQQVTLSCSPISGHRSVSWYQQTPGQGLQFLFEYFSETQRNKGNFPGRFSGRQFSNSRSEMNVSTLELGDSALYLCASTFGPAGGPLNFGPGTRLTVT.

This clonotype was recorded at least ten times. A read error may explain this, as a much larger clone is one base away. V is TRBV27 and J is TRBJ2-7, with TRBD1 matching 8 bases. The germline gives CDR1 MNHEY, CDR2 SMNVEV (reference sequence). The CDR3 contains 14 residues. V trimming: 2 bases; J trimming: 3 bases; junction bases outside the gene matches: 3. CDR3: CASSLSRGLYEQYF. The CDR3 DNA sequence: TGTGCCAGCAGTTTAAGCAGGGGGCTCTACGAGCAGTACTTC.

This clonotype was counted ten times or more. The chain carries TRBV28 and TRBJ2-2; 12 nucleotides agree with TRBD1. Germline V lookup: CDR1 MDHEN, CDR2 SYDVKM. Losses at the gene ends were 10 bases for V and 2 bases for J; bases not matched to a gene: 14. This CDR3 region has 18 residues. CDR3 residues: CATTPGTGGLHNTGELFF. The CDR3 nucleotides read TGTGCCACCACTCCCGGGACAGGGGGCCTTCATAACACCGGGGAGCTGTTTTTT.

Only a few counts were recorded for this clonotype. CDR3 amino acids: CSARVGQGRDRPQHF. DNA for the CDR3: TGCAGTGCTAGGGTTGGACAGGGGAGGGACCGGCCCCAGCATTTT. This chain joins TRBV20-1 and TRBJ1-5; 9 bases line up with TRBD1. The V and J ends lost 3 bases and 9 bases, in that order; junction bases with no gene match: 12. The CDR3 runs 15 residues. Germline CDR1 DFQATT, CDR2 SNEGSKA (reference sequence).

The chain has TRBV4-1 and TRBJ1-2; tentative D call: TRBD1 (5 bases). V was cut by 1 base and J by 4 bases, with 16 bases left in between. The germline gives CDR1 MGHRA, CDR2 YSYEKL. The CDR3 has 16 residues. As DNA, the CDR3 is TGCGCCAGCAGCCAAGGCCGGGACGGGAGGAGCTATGGCTACACCTTC. This encodes CASSQGRDGRSYGYTF.

This clonotype was counted many times. The gene calls are TRBV7-9 and TRBJ1-2; maybe TRBD1 (5 bases). V lost 0 bases and J lost 8, with 13 bases in between. CDR1 and CDR2 from the germline V gene are SEHNR and FQNEAQ (reference sequence). This CDR3 is 14 amino acids long. CDR3 region: CASSLALREAGYTF. In nucleotides, the CDR3 is TGTGCCAGCAGCTTAGCGCTCAGGGAGGCGGGCTACACCTTC.

This clonotype was seen just once. The chain links TRBV6-5 to TRBJ2-5; D gene ambiguous. The CDR3 is 15 residues long. The germline V gene encodes CDR1 MNHEY and CDR2 SVGAGI. Trimming took off 2 bases at V and 5 bases at J, with 15 bases between the two ends. The CDR3, as DNA: TGTGCCAGCAGTTACCTCTTCCTGGGGAAGGAGACCCAGTACTTC. Amino acids: CASSYLFLGKETQYF.

The chain joins TRBV5-1 to TRBJ1-2; D is possibly TRBD1 (6 bases). The CDR3 length is 14 residues. Germline V gene data show CDR1 as SGHRS and CDR2 as YFSETQ. Between the trimmed V and J ends, which lost 2 bases and 8 bases, there was a span of 16 bases. The DNA for the CDR3 is TGCGCCAGCAGCTTAGACAGGTTATTCTACGGCTACACCTTC. Protein: CASSLDRLFYGYTF.